The rows below give T cell receptor beta chains drawn from one sample of a study of shared clonotypes between healthy human individuals. The repertoire was sequenced with immunoSEQ multiplex PCR; TCRdb's copy has only in-frame clones and lacks some. The sample consists of under 1,900,000 clones, 98% of them appearing once. Sample: naive CD4+ T cells sorted from blood. Receptor source: a man aged 25-45 years in good health. The conserved cysteine and the conserved F or W are not part of the CDR3 here.

j_gene: TRBJ1-1; v_gene: TRBV18; CDR3aa: ASSPPGLSTEAF
j_gene: TRBJ2-4; v_gene: TRBV4-2; CDR3aa: ASSQEWQGKGIAKNIQY
j_gene: TRBJ1-5; v_gene: TRBV28; CDR3aa: ASKHRDAWSQPQH
j_gene: TRBJ1-1; v_gene: TRBV7-9; CDR3aa: ASTQAWDLNTEAF
j_gene: TRBJ2-1; v_gene: TRBV5-1; CDR3aa: ASSLMFGSGSDGNEQF
j_gene: TRBJ1-2; v_gene: TRBV7-9; CDR3aa: ASSLSGATNYGYT
j_gene: TRBJ1-5; v_gene: TRBV5-6; CDR3aa: ASSGRTGMYRNQPQH
j_gene: TRBJ2-1; v_gene: TRBV4-1; CDR3aa: ASSQERTSGPNEQF
j_gene: TRBJ2-7; v_gene: TRBV18; CDR3aa: ASSPPSQDSQQY
j_gene: TRBJ2-7; v_gene: TRBV5-1; CDR3aa: ASSRPTGTGGYEQY
j_gene: TRBJ2-1; v_gene: TRBV18; CDR3aa: ASSPREGRSGEQF
j_gene: TRBJ2-3; v_gene: TRBV19; CDR3aa: ASSMPSGRGDTQY
j_gene: TRBJ2-2; v_gene: TRBV7-9; CDR3aa: ASSLDGLTGELF
j_gene: TRBJ1-3; v_gene: TRBV5-5; CDR3aa: ASSSYGGQDSGNTIY
j_gene: TRBJ2-1; v_gene: TRBV4-1; CDR3aa: ASSQLRLAGVSYNEQF
j_gene: TRBJ2-1; v_gene: TRBV28; CDR3aa: ASSRMTSSYNEQF
j_gene: TRBJ2-7; v_gene: TRBV4-2; CDR3aa: ASSQDKRTNEQY
j_gene: TRBJ2-1; v_gene: TRBV14; CDR3aa: ASRSQTYNEQF
j_gene: TRBJ1-5; v_gene: TRBV6-5; CDR3aa: ASSRTGGVGQPQH
j_gene: TRBJ2-7; v_gene: TRBV5-4; CDR3aa: ASSPTGGNEQY
j_gene: TRBJ2-3; v_gene: TRBV10-1; CDR3aa: ASSEWTDSTDTQY
j_gene: TRBJ1-4; v_gene: TRBV30; CDR3aa: AWRSLGDPAEKLF
j_gene: TRBJ2-1; v_gene: TRBV29-1; CDR3aa: SVGGLMTDEQF
j_gene: TRBJ2-1; v_gene: TRBV5-4; CDR3aa: ASSPTGNQEQF
j_gene: TRBJ1-1; v_gene: TRBV7-6; CDR3aa: ASNPVRESLRGTEAF
j_gene: TRBJ2-4; v_gene: TRBV27; CDR3aa: ASSLSFAGKNIQY